A selection of T cell receptor beta chains follows, all from one sample in a study of technical replicates of blood from a few donors. Sequenced by immunoSEQ multiplex PCR; TCRdb stores in-frame clones only, minus some. The top ten clones hold about 3.6% of a sample with about 49,000 clones, around nine tenths of them seen once. The specimen was PBMCs. The receptors come from a human donor in good health. Some clones in this sample may be carry-over from other donors' samples. Each CDR3 is given without its conserved first and last residue. D genes are given only for firm matches.

J: TRBJ1-2
D: .
V: TRBV4-3
CDR3: ASSQDPGSGVYGYT

J: TRBJ2-5
D: TRBD2
V: TRBV19
CDR3: ASSRAGTSGGQKETQY

J: TRBJ1-2
D: .
V: TRBV14
CDR3: ASSPGFSYGYT

J: TRBJ2-7
D: .
V: TRBV4-3
CDR3: ASSPDITYYEQY

J: TRBJ2-7
D: TRBD1
V: TRBV9
CDR3: ASSVGTGTSRQY

J: TRBJ2-1
D: .
V: TRBV6-4
CDR3: ASSDSSLGGENEQF

J: TRBJ2-2
D: TRBD2
V: TRBV5-4
CDR3: ASSLLAGLAGPNTGELF

J: TRBJ1-1
D: TRBD1
V: TRBV5-4
CDR3: ASSFRGETEAF

J: TRBJ2-5
D: .
V: TRBV18
CDR3: ASSPYGGPETQY

J: TRBJ2-7
D: TRBD2
V: TRBV11-1
CDR3: ASSLKWSGATGEQY

J: TRBJ1-1
D: .
V: TRBV7-2
CDR3: ASSQGQGGEAF

J: TRBJ1-1
D: TRBD1
V: TRBV6-5
CDR3: ASRQGTEENTEAF

J: TRBJ2-3
D: .
V: TRBV4-3
CDR3: ASSQDPAGGTDTQY

J: TRBJ2-5
D: TRBD2
V: TRBV7-6
CDR3: ASSLAGLGQETQY

J: TRBJ2-1
D: .
V: TRBV19
CDR3: ASSLILLAYSEQF

J: TRBJ2-2
D: .
V: TRBV7-9
CDR3: ASSTGDRNTGELF

J: TRBJ2-5
D: TRBD1
V: TRBV27
CDR3: ASSLHRQGYETQY

J: TRBJ2-3
D: .
V: TRBV6-5
CDR3: ASSYQTGRLDTQY

J: TRBJ1-1
D: TRBD1
V: TRBV9
CDR3: ASSVAPTGTGVRNTEAF

J: TRBJ1-1
D: .
V: TRBV12-2
CDR3: ASRLLKGATGEAF

J: TRBJ1-2
D: TRBD1
V: TRBV6-6
CDR3: ASSPLQGRPAGYT

J: TRBJ2-5
D: TRBD1
V: TRBV18
CDR3: ASSGLGTGIQETQY

J: TRBJ2-5
D: TRBD2
V: TRBV5-1
CDR3: ASSSGLAGAQETQY

J: TRBJ2-7
D: .
V: TRBV4-1
CDR3: ASSSMGVGYEQY

J: TRBJ2-7
D: TRBD2
V: TRBV7-9
CDR3: ASSLASGGTYEQY

J: TRBJ2-3
D: .
V: TRBV5-4
CDR3: ASSATPADTQY

J: TRBJ2-5
D: TRBD2
V: TRBV6-5
CDR3: ASSQLTAGESTQY

J: TRBJ2-3
D: .
V: TRBV18
CDR3: ASSPPATGLSTDTQY

J: TRBJ1-3
D: .
V: TRBV7-9
CDR3: ASSPRDTDSGNTIY